This entry is about one TCR beta chain. This sample stems from a study of monozygotic twins with inflammatory bowel disease. Whole blood, unsorted for T cells, was the source of total RNA. In germline, CDR1 is SGHTA, CDR2 FQGNSA. The length of the CDR3 is 15 residues. UMIs that included a 6-nucleotide sample barcode were added by template switching, which took place during cDNA synthesis. Researchers put TCRalpha and TCRbeta cDNA through two nested PCRs lasting approximately 16 and 10 cycles. After re-calling the 5' RACE reads, TCRdb lists one entry per CDR3 protein, DNA absent. This sample's table reports more than 300,000 distinct CDR3 sequences.

The material sequenced was blood. V and J are TRBV7-2 and TRBJ1-1; the TCRdb call, TRBD1, lacks DNA for checking. This TCR derives from a human donor with ulcerative colitis or Crohn's disease, or a healthy co-twin of an affected twin (not recorded which). CDR3 sequence reads: CASSLYGQGVTEAFF.